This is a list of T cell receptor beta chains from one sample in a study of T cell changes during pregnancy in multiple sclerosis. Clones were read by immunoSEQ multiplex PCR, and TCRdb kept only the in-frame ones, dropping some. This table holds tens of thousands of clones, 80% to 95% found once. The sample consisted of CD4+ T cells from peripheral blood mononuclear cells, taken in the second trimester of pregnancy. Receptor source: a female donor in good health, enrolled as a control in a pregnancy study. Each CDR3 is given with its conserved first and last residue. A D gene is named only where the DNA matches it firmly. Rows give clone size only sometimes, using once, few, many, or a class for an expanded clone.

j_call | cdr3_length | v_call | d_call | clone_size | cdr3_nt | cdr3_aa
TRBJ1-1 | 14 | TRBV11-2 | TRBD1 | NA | TGTGCCAGCAGCTTGGACAGGGCTTTAGCTGAAGCTTTCTTT | CASSLDRALAEAFF
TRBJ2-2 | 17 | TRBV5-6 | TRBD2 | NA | TGTGCCAGCAGCTTGGTGGTAGCGGGAGGGAAGACCGGGGAGCTGTTTTTT | CASSLVVAGGKTGELFF
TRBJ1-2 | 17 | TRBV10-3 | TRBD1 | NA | TGTGCCATCATGAGGGGACAGGGGCTCCTCCTAGACCATGGCTACACCTTC | CAIMRGQGLLLDHGYTF
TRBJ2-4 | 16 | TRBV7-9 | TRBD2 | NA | TGTGCCAGCAGCCCTAGCGGGACAAGGGCCAAAAACATTCAGTACTTC | CASSPSGTRAKNIQYF
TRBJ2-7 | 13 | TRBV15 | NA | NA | TGTGCCACCAGCAGAGATCAACGGTACGAGCAGTACTTC | CATSRDQRYEQYF
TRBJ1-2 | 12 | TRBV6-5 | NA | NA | TGTGCCAGCAAGAGGGGGGCGGGGGCAGACACCTTC | CASKRGAGADTF
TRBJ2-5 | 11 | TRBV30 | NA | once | TGTGCCTGGAGCTCATCTGGAGCCCAGTACTTC | CAWSSSGAQYF
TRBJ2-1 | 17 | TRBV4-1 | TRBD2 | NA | TGCGCCAGCAGCCAAGGTCGGGGGGGGAAGCGTTACAATGAGCAGTTCTTC | CASSQGRGGKRYNEQFF
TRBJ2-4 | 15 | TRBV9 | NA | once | TGTGCCAGCAGCGTAGTCGCCGGAGCCAAAAACATTCAGTACTTC | CASSVVAGAKNIQYF
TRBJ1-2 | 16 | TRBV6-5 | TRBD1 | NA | TGTGCCAGCAGTTCACGGGGACAGATCCTTAACTATGGCTACACCTTC | CASSSRGQILNYGYTF
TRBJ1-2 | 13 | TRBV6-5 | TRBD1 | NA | TGTGCCAGCAGTGCGGACAGGGACTATGGCTACACCTTC | CASSADRDYGYTF
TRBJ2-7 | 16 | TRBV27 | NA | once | TGTGCCAGCAGTTTATCGATTCCAGGTGCCTCCTACGAGCAGTACTTC | CASSLSIPGASYEQYF
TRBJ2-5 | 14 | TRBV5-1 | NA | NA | TGCGCCAGCAGCCGAGTACAAGGCGGGGAGACCCAGTACTTC | CASSRVQGGETQYF
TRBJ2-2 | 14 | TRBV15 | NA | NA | TGTGCCACCAGCAGAGAGGCCGACACCGGGGAGCTGTTTTTT | CATSREADTGELFF
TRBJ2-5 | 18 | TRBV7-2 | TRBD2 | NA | TGTGCCAGCAGGGCCATCACTAGCGGGGGATTCTCCCAAGAGACCCAGTACTTC | CASRAITSGGFSQETQYF
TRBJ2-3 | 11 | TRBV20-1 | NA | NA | TGCAGTGCTAGAGCTTTGGATACGCAGTATTTT | CSARALDTQYF
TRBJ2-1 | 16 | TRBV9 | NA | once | TGTGCCAGCAGCGTAGAAAGGAGCTTACCCTACAATGAGCAGTTCTTC | CASSVERSLPYNEQFF
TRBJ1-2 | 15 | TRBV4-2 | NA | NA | TGTGCCAGCAGCCAAGTAGGAGTAACTAACTATGGCTACACCTTC | CASSQVGVTNYGYTF
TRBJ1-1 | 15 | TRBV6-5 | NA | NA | TGTGCCAGCAGTTACTCGAACCCTACGAACACTGAAGCTTTCTTT | CASSYSNPTNTEAFF
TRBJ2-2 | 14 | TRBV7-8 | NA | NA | TGTGCCAGCAGGCCTTCAGGGGTGGCCGGGGAGCTGTTTTTT | CASRPSGVAGELFF
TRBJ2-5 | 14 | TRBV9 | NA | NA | TGTGCCAGCAGCGTAGCTAACTCACGAGAGACCCAGTACTTC | CASSVANSRETQYF
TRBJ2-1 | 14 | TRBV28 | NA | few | TGTGCTCTCAGTGGGGGGGGCACCTACAATGAGCAGTTCTTC | CALSGGGTYNEQFF
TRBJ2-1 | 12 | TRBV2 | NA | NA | TGTGCCAGCAGTGGAGTGGACAATGAGCAGTTCTTC | CASSGVDNEQFF
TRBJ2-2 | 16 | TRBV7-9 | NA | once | TGTGCCAGCAGCTTAAGTCCCCAGGGGAGTACCGGGGAGCTGTTTTTT | CASSLSPQGSTGELFF
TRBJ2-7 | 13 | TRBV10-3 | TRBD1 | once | TGTGCCATCAGTGTGGGACAGCACCACGAGCAGTACTTC | CAISVGQHHEQYF
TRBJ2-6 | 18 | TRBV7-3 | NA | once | TGTGCCAGCAGCCCGCTTGGAGGGGGCGTTGATGGGGCCAACGTCCTGACTTTC | CASSPLGGGVDGANVLTF
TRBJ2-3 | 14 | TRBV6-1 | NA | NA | TGTGCCAGCAGAACCGGGACTGACACAGATACGCAGTATTTT | CASRTGTDTDTQYF
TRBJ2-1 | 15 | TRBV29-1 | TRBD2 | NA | TGCAGCGTTGAAGGAGGCGGGGGGTCCTACAATGAGCAGTTCTTC | CSVEGGGGSYNEQFF
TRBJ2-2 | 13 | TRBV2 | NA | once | TGTGCCAGCAGGGGAGGCCCCACCGGGGAGCTGTTTTTT | CASRGGPTGELFF
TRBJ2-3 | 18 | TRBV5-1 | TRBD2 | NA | TGCGCCAGCAGGCGGAGGACTAGCGGGAGGCCTAGCACAGATACGCAGTATTTT | CASRRRTSGRPSTDTQYF
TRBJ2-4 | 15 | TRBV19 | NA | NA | TGTGCCACTTCGGACTTCATCTTAGCCAAAAACATTCAGTACTTC | CATSDFILAKNIQYF
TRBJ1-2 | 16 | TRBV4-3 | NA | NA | TGCGCCAGCAGCCAAGGGGGAGGCAGCGATCACTATGGCTACACCTTC | CASSQGGGSDHYGYTF
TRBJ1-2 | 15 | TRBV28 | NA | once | TGTGCCAGCAGTACCCGGACAGCTTTGATTGGGGGCTACACCTTC | CASSTRTALIGGYTF
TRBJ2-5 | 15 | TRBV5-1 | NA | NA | TGCGCCAGCAGCTTGTTTACACCCGGGAAAGAGACCCAGTACTTC | CASSLFTPGKETQYF
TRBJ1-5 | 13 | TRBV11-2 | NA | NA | TGTGCCAGCAGCTCAGCAGGGAATCAGCCCCAGCATTTT | CASSSAGNQPQHF
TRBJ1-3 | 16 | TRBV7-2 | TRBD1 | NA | TGTGCCAGCAGCAAGGACAGGGGTAATTTAGGGAACACCATATATTTT | CASSKDRGNLGNTIYF
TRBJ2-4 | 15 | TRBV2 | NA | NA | TGTGCCAGCAGTGACGGGCTAAACAGCGGTGGCATTCAGTACTTC | CASSDGLNSGGIQYF
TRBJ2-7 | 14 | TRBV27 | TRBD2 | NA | TGTGCCAGCAGTTTCCGACTAGCGGGAGGGAAGCAGTACTTC | CASSFRLAGGKQYF
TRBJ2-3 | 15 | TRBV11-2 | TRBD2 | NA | TGTGCCAGCCAACCGGTCGAGCGGGGGGGAAATACGCAGTATTTT | CASQPVERGGNTQYF
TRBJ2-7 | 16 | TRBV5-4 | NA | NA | TGTGCCAGCAGCTTGTGGGGGGGGGCCGGGATTGGGGAGCAGTACTTC | CASSLWGGAGIGEQYF
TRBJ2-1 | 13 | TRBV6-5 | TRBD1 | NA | TGTGCCAGCAGGCAGGGGGCAGACAATGAGCAGTTCTTC | CASRQGADNEQFF
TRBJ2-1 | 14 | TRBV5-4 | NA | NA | TGTGCCAGCACCGGGACTCCGACCCTCGATGAGCAGTTCTTC | CASTGTPTLDEQFF
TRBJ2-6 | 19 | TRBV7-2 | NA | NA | TGTGCCAGCAGCCAGAGAAGGGGGCGGGGAGGTTTTGGGGCCAACGTCCTGACTTTC | CASSQRRGRGGFGANVLTF
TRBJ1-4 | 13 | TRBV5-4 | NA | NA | TGTGCCAGCAGCTTGAGCTCGGGGGACAAACTGTTTTTT | CASSLSSGDKLFF
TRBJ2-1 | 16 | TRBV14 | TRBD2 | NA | TGTGCCAGCAGCCAAGTGCGGGGGAGCTCCTACAATGAGCAGTTCTTC | CASSQVRGSSYNEQFF
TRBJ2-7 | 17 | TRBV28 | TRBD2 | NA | TGTGCCAGCAGTTTCACGGTTAAGGCTAGCGGGAGTTACGAGCAGTACTTC | CASSFTVKASGSYEQYF
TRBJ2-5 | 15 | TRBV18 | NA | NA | TGTGCCAGCTCACCACAGTCCGGGTACCAAGAGACCCAGTACTTC | CASSPQSGYQETQYF
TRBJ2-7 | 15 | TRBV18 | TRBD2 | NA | TGTGCCAGCTCACCACCCCTGACCGCGGGGGTCGAGCAGTACTTC | CASSPPLTAGVEQYF
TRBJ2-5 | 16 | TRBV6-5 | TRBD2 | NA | TGTGCCAGCAGTTTAGGACTAGCGGGAGGGCAAGAGACCCAGTACTTC | CASSLGLAGGQETQYF
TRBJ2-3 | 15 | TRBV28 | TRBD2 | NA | TGTGCCAGCAGTTTCCCGTCGACTAGCCTGGATACGCAGTATTTT | CASSFPSTSLDTQYF
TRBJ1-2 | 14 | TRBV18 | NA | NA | TGTGCCAGCTCATCGGGACACCCTAACTATGGCTACACCTTC | CASSSGHPNYGYTF